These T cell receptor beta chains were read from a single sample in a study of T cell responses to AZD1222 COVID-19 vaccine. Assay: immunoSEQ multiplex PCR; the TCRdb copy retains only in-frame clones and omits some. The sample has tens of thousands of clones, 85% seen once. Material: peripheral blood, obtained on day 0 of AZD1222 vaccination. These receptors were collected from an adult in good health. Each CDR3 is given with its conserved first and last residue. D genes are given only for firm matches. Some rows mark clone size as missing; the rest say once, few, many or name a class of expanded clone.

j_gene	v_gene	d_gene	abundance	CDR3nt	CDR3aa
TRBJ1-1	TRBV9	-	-	TGTGCCAGCACCCCCGCGATGAACACTGAAGCTTTCTTT	CASTPAMNTEAFF
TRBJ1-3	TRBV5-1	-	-	TGCGCCAGCAGCCCGGGAGACCCTGGAAACACCATATATTTT	CASSPGDPGNTIYF
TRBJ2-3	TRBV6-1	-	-	TGTGCCAGCAGTGAAGGGGTCTTGCCGCAGTATTTT	CASSEGVLPQYF
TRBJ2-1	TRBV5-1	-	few	TGCGCCAGCAGCTTTGGCGGGATAGGCTACAATGAGCAGTTCTTC	CASSFGGIGYNEQFF
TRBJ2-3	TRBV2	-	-	TGTGCCACCAGGGCCACCACAGATACGCAGTATTTT	CATRATTDTQYF
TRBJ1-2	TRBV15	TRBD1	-	TGTGCCACCAGCAGAGATCTATCACAGGGGGCTCTCGCTGGCTACACCTTC	CATSRDLSQGALAGYTF
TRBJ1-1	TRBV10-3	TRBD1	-	TGTGCCAGCAGGGACAGCCCGAACACTGAAGCTTTCTTT	CASRDSPNTEAFF
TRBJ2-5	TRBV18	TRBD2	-	TGTGCCAGCTCACCGTTACTAGCGGAGACGAACCAAGAGACCCAGTACTTC	CASSPLLAETNQETQYF
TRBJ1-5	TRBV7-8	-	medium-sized	TGTGCCAGCAACGGGGGGGAAATCAGTCAGCCCCAGCATTTT	CASNGGEISQPQHF
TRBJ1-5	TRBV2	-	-	TGTGCCAGCAAAGAGGGGGGGATGAGCAATCAGCCCCAGCATTTT	CASKEGGMSNQPQHF
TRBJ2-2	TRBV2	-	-	TGTGCCAGCAAAAGTGAGGGTACGAACACCGGGGAGCTGTTTTTT	CASKSEGTNTGELFF
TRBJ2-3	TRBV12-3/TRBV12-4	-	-	TGTGCCAGCAGGGCGGACAGTCGGGATACGCAGTATTTT	CASRADSRDTQYF
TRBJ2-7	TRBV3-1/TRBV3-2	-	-	TGTGCCAGCAGCCGCGGAGTCATGGGGGACGAGCAGTACTTC	CASSRGVMGDEQYF
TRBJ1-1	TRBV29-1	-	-	TGCAGCGGAGCCAAGGACATGAACACTGAAGCTTTCTTT	CSGAKDMNTEAFF
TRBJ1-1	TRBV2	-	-	TGTGCCAGTTCCGACCTTGGGGGGCGGAACACTGAAGCTTTCTTT	CASSDLGGRNTEAFF
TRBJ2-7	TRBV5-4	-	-	TGTGCCAGCAGCCCGGTCGACAGTCCCTACGAGCAGTACTTC	CASSPVDSPYEQYF
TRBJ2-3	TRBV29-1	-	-	TGCAGCGTCCGACCAATTAGTAGCACAGATACGCAGTATTTT	CSVRPISSTDTQYF
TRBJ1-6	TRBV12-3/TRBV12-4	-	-	TGTGCCAGCGGTCGGGGGATTTCACCCCTCCACTTT	CASGRGISPLHF
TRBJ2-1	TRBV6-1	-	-	TGTGCCAGCAGTGAAGCGGCAGCTATTTACAATGAGCAGTTCTTC	CASSEAAAIYNEQFF
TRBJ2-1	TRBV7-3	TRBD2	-	TGTGCCAGCAGCCCCCCGGGGGGGTCCTACAATGAGCAGTTCTTC	CASSPPGGSYNEQFF
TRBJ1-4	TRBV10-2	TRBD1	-	TGCGCCAGCAGCCCGGGACAGGGGGGAGAAAAACTGTTTTTT	CASSPGQGGEKLFF
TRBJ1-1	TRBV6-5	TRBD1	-	TGTGCCAGCAGTCGTACAGGGGGAAACACTGAAGCTTTCTTT	CASSRTGGNTEAFF
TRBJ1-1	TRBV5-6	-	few	TGTGCCAGCAGAACACAGGGATCCACTGAAGCTTTCTTT	CASRTQGSTEAFF
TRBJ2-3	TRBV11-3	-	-	TGTGCCAGCAGCTTTAAGGGGGAAGATACGCAGTATTTT	CASSFKGEDTQYF
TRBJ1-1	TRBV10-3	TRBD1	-	TGTGCCATCAGTGAGGGACAGGGGGGAGAAGCTTTCTTT	CAISEGQGGEAFF
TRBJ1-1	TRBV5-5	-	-	TGTGCCAGCAGCCGTACAGAGACGTTCACTGAAGCTTTCTTT	CASSRTETFTEAFF
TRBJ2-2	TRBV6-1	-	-	TGTGCCAGCAGTGACCATCTCGGAGGGCTGTTTTTT	CASSDHLGGLFF
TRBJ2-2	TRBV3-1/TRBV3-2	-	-	TGTGCCAGCAGCCAGACAGTAGCCTCGAACACCGGGGAGCTGTTTTTT	CASSQTVASNTGELFF
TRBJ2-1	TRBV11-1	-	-	TGTGCCAGCAGCTTAAGCCCAGGGGGGCACTTCAATGAGCAGTTCTTC	CASSLSPGGHFNEQFF
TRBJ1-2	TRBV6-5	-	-	TGTGCCAGCAGTTACTCGAAAGGGACCTATGGCTACACCTTC	CASSYSKGTYGYTF
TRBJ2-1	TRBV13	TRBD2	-	TGTGCCAGCAGCCGACTAGCGGGAGTGGGATACAATGAGCAGTTCTTC	CASSRLAGVGYNEQFF
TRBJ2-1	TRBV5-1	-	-	TGCGCCAGCAGCACCCTGTCAGGGGCCATCTACAATGAGCAGTTCTTC	CASSTLSGAIYNEQFF
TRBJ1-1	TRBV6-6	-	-	TGTGCCAGCAGTTACTCAGGGGTTTCTGAAGCTTTCTTT	CASSYSGVSEAFF
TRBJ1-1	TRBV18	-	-	TGTGCCAGCTCACCACTGGACAGGAACACTGAAGCTTTCTTT	CASSPLDRNTEAFF
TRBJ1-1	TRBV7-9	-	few	TGTGCCAGCAGCGCAGGTCCGGGCACTGAAGCTTTCTTT	CASSAGPGTEAFF
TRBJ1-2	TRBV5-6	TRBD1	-	TGTGCCAGCAGCCTCCTGACAGGGGCAGGGGCGGCTTTTGGCTACACCTTC	CASSLLTGAGAAFGYTF
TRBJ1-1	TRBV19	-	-	TGTGCCAGTAGGCCGGGAATGATCACTGAAGCTTTCTTT	CASRPGMITEAFF
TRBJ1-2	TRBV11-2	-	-	TGTGCCAGCAGCTTAGTGGCCAACTATGGCTACACCTTC	CASSLVANYGYTF
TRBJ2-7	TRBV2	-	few	TGTGCCAGCAGTGTTGACCGGGGCCTCGGGTACGAGCAGTACTTC	CASSVDRGLGYEQYF
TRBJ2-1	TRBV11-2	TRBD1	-	TGTGCCAGCAGCTTAGGCCCTGGACAGGCGGGTGAGCAGTTCTTC	CASSLGPGQAGEQFF
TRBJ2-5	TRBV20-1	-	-	TGCAGTCCGAGGGGGGAAGAGACCCAGTACTTC	CSPRGEETQYF
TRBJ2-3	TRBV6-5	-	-	TGTGCCAGCAGGGAGGACAGGGACTACACAGATACGCAGTATTTT	CASREDRDYTDTQYF